One and the same sample provided the 17 T cell receptor beta chains below, sequenced in a study of T cell responses to AZD1222 COVID-19 vaccine. Generated by immunoSEQ multiplex PCR, the TCRdb table keeps only in-frame clones and is missing some. Of about 200,000 clones listed, 88% are singletons. The specimen comprised peripheral blood, sampled on day 0 of AZD1222 vaccination. Receptors were obtained from an adult in good health.

A few counts support this clone. CDR3 nucleotides: TGTGCCAGCAGCCCAAACCGGCTGGACACTGAAGCTTTCTTT. The encoded protein is CASSPNRLDTEAFF. This chain uses TRBV7-3 with TRBJ1-1, with no clear D. CDR1 is SGHTA and CDR2 is FQGTGA in the germline V gene. The CDR3 has 14 amino acids. Trimming took 5 bases from V and 3 from J, leaving 13 bases between them.

The V gene is TRBV5-4, the J gene TRBJ2-2, with 7 bases identical to TRBD1. CDR3 size: 17 residues. V lost 9 bases and J lost 6; bases outside the gene matches: 20. CDR1 SGHNT and CDR2 YYREEE come from the germline V gene (reference sequence). In nucleotides, the CDR3 is TGTGCCACCACCGATCAGGGGGATAAGTTCAGGGCCGGGGAGCTGTTTTTT. Translated, it gives CATTDQGDKFRAGELFF. The full variable domain, with the rest looked up from reference TRBV5-4 and TRBJ2-2, is ETGVTQSPTHLIKTRGQQVTLRCSSQSGHNTVSWYQQALGQGPQFIFQYYREEENGRGNFPPRFSGLQFPNYSSELNVNALELDDSALYLCATTDQGDKFRAGELFFGEGSRLTVL.

V is TRBV7-9 and J is TRBJ1-1; no firm D call. V gave up 3 bases and J gave up 6 bases, with 5 bases separating them. There are 11 residues in the CDR3. CDR1 is SEHNR, CDR2 FQNEAQ, per germline (reference sequence). The CDR3 region has the DNA TGTGCCAGCAGCTTGGGCTCTGAAGCTTTCTTT. It yields the protein CASSLGSEAFF.

V usage is TRBV15 and J usage is TRBJ2-5; D gene unclear. The CDR3 has 13 amino acids. In germline, CDR1 is LNHNV, CDR2 YYDKDF (reference sequence). Deletions cut 0 bases from V and 5 bases from J, with 7 bases between. The CDR3 region is CATSREVQETQYF. In DNA form, the CDR3 reads TGTGCCACCAGCAGAGAGGTCCAGGAGACCCAGTACTTC.

The J gene is TRBJ2-1, the V gene TRBV29-1, with D unresolved. Germline V CDR1 and CDR2: SQVTM, ANQGSEA. Trimming pared 3 bases from V and 0 bases from J, leaving 9 bases between. The CDR3 extends over 14 amino acids. CDR3 in amino acids: CSVDNSLSYNEQFF. CDR3 nucleotide sequence: TGCAGCGTTGATAACAGCCTCTCCTACAATGAGCAGTTCTTC.

This chain joins TRBV3-1 (or the pseudogene TRBV3-2) and TRBJ2-7; no firm D call. Germline CDR1 and CDR2: LGHDT and YNNKEL (reference sequence). The V end was cut by 0 bases, the J end by 3 bases, with 12 bases between. The CDR3 spans 15 residues. CDR3 sequence (DNA): TGTGCCAGCAGCCAAGAGTGGGGTGCCTTCTACGAGCAGTACTTC. Its protein is CASSQEWGAFYEQYF.

The J gene is TRBJ2-5, the V gene TRBV30; D unresolved. CDR3 length: 13 amino acids. Germline V lookup: CDR1 GTSNPN, CDR2 SVGIG (reference sequence). V was trimmed by 3 bases and J by 0 bases, leaving 8 bases between them. The CDR3 loop reads CAWRTVYQETQYF. CDR3 in DNA: TGTGCCTGGAGGACCGTGTACCAAGAGACCCAGTACTTC.

V gene TRBV7-8 combines with J gene TRBJ1-2; tentative D call: TRBD1 (6 bases). V shed 5 bases and J shed 7 bases, with 20 bases lying between them. This CDR3 has 15 residues. Germline V gene sequence: CDR1 SGHVS, CDR2 FQNEAQ. As DNA, the CDR3 is TGTGCCAGCAGCCTCCGGCGGCAGGGGTTGGGTGGCTACACCTTC. Protein sequence: CASSLRRQGLGGYTF.

The genes are TRBV13 and TRBJ1-1; D ambiguous. Germline-derived CDR1 and CDR2 are PRHDT and FYEKMQ (reference sequence). The CDR3 covers 16 residues. Between the trimmed V and J ends, which lost 6 bases and 4 bases, there was a span of 21 bases. CDR3 residues: CASSPRREGLGTEAFF. The CDR3 bases are TGTGCCAGCAGTCCTCGCCGGGAGGGTTTAGGCACTGAAGCTTTCTTT.

The J gene is TRBJ1-5, the V gene TRBV28; 8 positions match TRBD1. The germline V gene has CDR1 MDHEN and CDR2 SYDVKM. V lost 5 bases to trimming and J lost 3 bases; unmatched junction nucleotides: 9. The CDR3 totals 16 residues. For the CDR3, the DNA is TGTGCCAGCAGTCCACCCCGGACAGGGAACAATCAGCCCCAGCATTTT. This sequence encodes CASSPPRTGNNQPQHF.

A few counts support this clone. Distinct nucleotide sequences in the sample also encode this CDR3. The chain has TRBV7-9 and TRBJ2-5; 9 nucleotides agree with TRBD1. The CDR3 runs 15 residues. Per the germline V gene, CDR1 is SEHNR and CDR2 is FQNEAQ (reference sequence). Trimming took 1 base from V and 3 from J; bases not matched to a gene: 3. CDR3 DNA: TGTGCCAGCAGCTTAGTACGGACAGGGGAAGAGACCCAGTACTTC. Translating gives CASSLVRTGEETQYF.

The chain links TRBV11-2 to TRBJ1-3, with 8 bases matching TRBD1. V was clipped by 5 bases and J by 0 bases; unmatched bases: 9. The germline V gene has CDR1 SGHAT and CDR2 FQNNGV. CDR3 size: 17 residues. CDR3 nucleotides: TGTGCCAGCAGCCTCTCGGACAGGGCCCTCTCTGGAAACACCATATATTTT. This encodes CASSLSDRALSGNTIYF.

This clone was detected only once. The chain joins TRBV10-1 to TRBJ2-5; D is unclear. The CDR3 sequence is 12 residues long. The germline V and J ends were trimmed by 11 bases and 2 bases, with 12 bases remaining between them. Germline loops: CDR1 WNHNN, CDR2 SYGVQD (reference sequence). The CDR3 coding sequence is TGCGCCTCATTTGACCCACAAGAGACCCAGTACTTC. Its translation is CASFDPQETQYF.

J is TRBJ2-5 and V is TRBV5-1, with D unresolved. The V and J ends lost 4 bases and 5 bases respectively, with 18 bases between them. Germline lookup yields CDR1 SGHRS and CDR2 YFSETQ. There are 15 residues in the CDR3. The CDR3 loop reads CASSLDGASLETQYF. CDR3 coding DNA: TGCGCCAGCAGCCTCGACGGCGCTAGTCTGGAGACCCAGTACTTC.

The chain has TRBV7-9 and TRBJ1-2; tentative D call: TRBD1 (5 bases). CDR1 is SEHNR and CDR2 is FQNEAQ in the germline V gene (reference sequence). Trimming left V 5 bases short and J 4 bases short, with 20 bases between. The CDR3 has 16 amino acids. CDR3 coding DNA: TGTGCCAGCAGCGGAGCAGGTGGTGGGACTGCCTATGGCTACACCTTC. It encodes CASSGAGGGTAYGYTF.

This clone has more than one count but fewer than ten. V and J are TRBV5-4 and TRBJ1-6, with D perhaps matching TRBD1 (6 bases). The CDR3 extends over 13 amino acids. Looked up from germline, CDR1 is SGHNT and CDR2 is YYREEE (reference sequence). V gave up 0 bases and J gave up 14 bases, with 12 bases separating them. Written as DNA, the CDR3 is TGTGCCAGCAGCTTGGGTACAGGGCGAGCCCTCCACTTT. This sequence encodes CASSLGTGRALHF.

The chain carries TRBV14 and TRBJ1-6; maybe TRBD1 (5 bases). Germline V gene sequence: CDR1 SGHDN, CDR2 FVKESK. V lost 4 bases and J 8 bases, leaving 15 bases between the germline ends. The length of the CDR3 is 15 residues. The CDR3, as DNA: TGTGCCAGCAGCCCGACGGCAGGGAAGGATTCACCCCTCCACTTT. Residues: CASSPTAGKDSPLHF.